This TCR beta chain was identified in a study of T cells in Graves' hyperthyroidism and ophthalmopathy. This clonotype turned up a few times. The CDR3 sequence is 14 residues long. Trimming pared 5 bases from V and 3 bases from J, leaving 12 bases between. Germline V gene lookup returns CDR1 MNHNS and CDR2 SASEGT. Using RNA transcripts as the source, TCR beta CDR3 regions were amplified. Using the HTBI primer set, a first-round RT-PCR was run on the TCR CDR3. TCRdb recomputed calls from the multiplex PCR reads with MiXCR, one row per CDR3 protein. The sample includes some 740,000 distinct CDR3 sequences, around 15% of them seen just once.

The V gene is TRBV6-1, the J gene TRBJ2-3; possible D gene TRBD2, 6 bases. The source material was blood. The sequence derives from a woman aged 18-30 years with Graves' hyperthyroidism. The CDR3 reads CASSITSQTDTQYF. The CDR3 nucleotides read TGTGCCAGCAGTATTACTAGCCAGACAGATACGCAGTATTTT.